A selection of T cell receptor beta chains follows, all from one sample in a study of T-cell memory formation after mild COVID-19. TCRdb called the 5' RACE reads again in MiXCR, with one record for every CDR3 protein. The data hold around 370,000 distinct CDR3 sequences, with about 21% observed a single time. What was sequenced was PBMCs or a T cell subset sorted from them (not recorded which). All receptors come from an adult woman who had mild COVID-19 (a few samples of this study predate the infection). Cell type and time point are not known. The CDR3 runs from the conserved cysteine through the conserved F or W. D genes are given only for firm matches. Some rows mark clone size as missing; the rest say once, few, many or name a class of expanded clone.

V,J,size,D,CDR3,DNA
TRBV7-9,TRBJ2-2,few,-,CASWGQGELFF,TGTGCCAGCTGGGGCCAGGGGGAGCTGTTTTTT
TRBV12-5,TRBJ2-3,-,TRBD1,CASPGRTGAADTQYF,TGTGCTAGCCCCGGGCGCACAGGGGCGGCAGATACGCAGTATTTT
TRBV9,TRBJ1-6,-,-,CASSPRAGYNSPLHF,TGTGCCAGCAGCCCCAGGGCGGGCTATAATTCACCCCTCCACTTT
TRBV6-2/TRBV6-3,TRBJ2-5,-,TRBD1,CASRRTGGGETQYF,TGTGCCAGCAGGAGGACAGGGGGCGGAGAGACCCAGTACTTC
TRBV4-1,TRBJ2-7,few,TRBD2,CASSHLGGASYEQYF,TGCGCCAGCAGCCACCTCGGGGGGGCCTCCTACGAGCAGTACTTC
TRBV20-1,TRBJ1-2,-,-,CSARDRVARTNYGYTF,TGCAGTGCTAGAGATCGGGTCGCCCGGACCAACTATGGCTACACCTTC
TRBV29-1,TRBJ2-7,few,-,CSAVLENYEQYF,TGCAGCGCCGTGTTAGAAAACTACGAGCAGTACTTC
TRBV7-9,TRBJ1-5,few,-,CASSLAAGKGQPQHF,TGTGCCAGCAGCTTAGCCGCAGGGAAGGGCCAGCCCCAGCATTTT
TRBV20-1,TRBJ2-5,-,TRBD1,CSAPRQGGETQYF,TGCAGTGCTCCTCGACAGGGCGGGGAGACCCAGTACTTC
TRBV27,TRBJ2-3,-,-,CASSFGQITDTQYF,TGTGCCAGCAGTTTCGGACAAATCACAGATACGCAGTATTTT
TRBV18,TRBJ2-1,many,TRBD2,CASSGGSSYNEQFF,TGTGCCAGCAGCGGGGGTAGCTCCTACAATGAGCAGTTCTTC
TRBV29-1,TRBJ2-3,few,TRBD1,CSNRGRGTDTQYF,TGCAGCAACAGGGGTAGGGGCACAGATACGCAGTATTTT
TRBV20-1,TRBJ1-1,few,-,CSGTGRLNTEAFF,TGCAGTGGGACCGGACGGTTGAACACTGAAGCTTTCTTT
TRBV5-1,TRBJ2-5,-,TRBD2,CASSLARAGKETQYF,TGCGCCAGCAGCTTGGCAAGAGCGGGGAAAGAGACCCAGTACTTC
TRBV10-3,TRBJ2-1,few,TRBD2,CAIGLAGMYNEQFF,TGTGCCATCGGACTAGCGGGAATGTACAATGAGCAGTTCTTC
TRBV7-2,TRBJ1-1,-,-,CASSTGQMAEAFF,TGTGCCAGCAGCACAGGACAGATGGCTGAAGCTTTCTTT
TRBV7-6,TRBJ2-3,-,TRBD2,CASSSPGTRADTQYF,TGTGCCAGCAGCTCCCCCGGGACTAGGGCAGATACGCAGTATTTT
TRBV5-1,TRBJ2-7,few,TRBD1,CASSSSGGTGAYEQYF,TGCGCCAGCAGCTCCTCCGGGGGGACAGGGGCCTACGAGCAGTACTTC
TRBV20-1,TRBJ2-7,-,-,CSARLLYEQYF,TGCAGTGCGAGACTACTCTACGAGCAGTACTTC
TRBV20-1,TRBJ2-3,few,-,CSAPGQLLRTDTQYF,TGCAGTGCCCCCGGACAGCTTCTCCGCACAGATACGCAGTATTTT
TRBV3-1,TRBJ2-6,many,-,CASSRFLGRRSSGANVLTF,TGTGCCAGCAGCCGATTCCTTGGACGTCGGAGCTCTGGGGCCAACGTCCTGACTTTC
TRBV19,TRBJ2-7,-,TRBD1,CASSRDRGDYEQYF,TGTGCCAGTAGCCGGGACAGGGGTGACTACGAGCAGTACTTC
TRBV5-1,TRBJ1-4,-,-,CASSRDTNEKLFF,TGCGCCAGCAGTCGGGACACTAATGAAAAACTGTTTTTT
TRBV9,TRBJ2-5,few,-,CASSAWKGGRETQYF,TGTGCCAGCAGCGCGTGGAAGGGGGGCCGTGAGACCCAGTACTTC
TRBV7-9,TRBJ2-1,-,TRBD1,CASSLTQGAFSNEQFF,TGTGCCAGCAGCTTAACACAGGGGGCTTTTAGCAATGAGCAGTTCTTC
TRBV12-3/TRBV12-4,TRBJ1-5,-,-,CASTSGVSSNQPQHF,TGTGCCAGCACTTCAGGCGTATCTAGCAATCAGCCCCAGCATTTT
TRBV2,TRBJ1-6,-,-,CASAELYSPLHF,TGTGCCAGCGCCGAATTGTATTCACCCCTCCACTTT
TRBV3-1,TRBJ2-5,few,TRBD2,CASSQDREAGGKTQYF,TGTGCCAGCAGCCAAGATCGGGAAGCGGGGGGAAAGACCCAGTACTTC
TRBV6-1,TRBJ2-7,-,TRBD1,CASSARDRGAYEQYF,TGTGCCAGCAGTGCCCGCGACAGGGGGGCCTACGAGCAGTACTTC
TRBV9,TRBJ2-3,-,-,CASSSSGSALDTQYF,TGTGCCAGCAGCTCGTCCGGGTCCGCGCTGGATACGCAGTATTTT
TRBV6-4,TRBJ2-3,few,TRBD2,CASSRGGSTDTQYF,TGTGCCAGCAGTAGGGGCGGGAGTACAGATACGCAGTATTTT
TRBV20-1,TRBJ1-2,many,-,CSARVESSQPYGYTF,TGCAGTGCTAGAGTTGAGAGCAGCCAACCCTATGGCTACACCTTC
TRBV6-2/TRBV6-3,TRBJ1-1,few,-,CASSQTPAGEAFF,TGTGCCAGCAGTCAGACGCCTGCGGGAGAAGCTTTCTTT
TRBV7-9,TRBJ2-4,many,TRBD2,CASSLGTSGKNIQYF,TGTGCCAGCAGCTTAGGAACTAGCGGGAAAAACATTCAGTACTTC
TRBV4-3,TRBJ2-3,-,TRBD1,CASSSGQAFTDTQYF,TGCGCCAGCAGCTCCGGACAGGCGTTCACAGATACGCAGTATTTT
TRBV15,TRBJ2-7,few,-,CATSSTATGYGPYEQYF,TGTGCCACCAGCAGCACAGCCACAGGGTATGGGCCCTACGAGCAGTACTTC
TRBV21-1,TRBJ2-5,-,-,CASRRGRQETQYF,TGTGCCAGCCGCCGGGGGCGGCAAGAGACCCAGTACTTC
TRBV4-3,TRBJ2-2,-,TRBD1,CASSQDRGRPGELFF,TGCGCCAGCAGCCAAGACAGGGGGCGCCCCGGGGAGCTGTTTTTT
TRBV20-1,TRBJ2-7,few,TRBD2,CSARQTSRRPYEQYF,TGCAGTGCTAGACAGACTAGCCGGAGGCCCTACGAGCAGTACTTC
TRBV21-1,TRBJ2-5,-,-,CASSLPGTPYQETQYF,TGTGCCAGCAGCTTGCCCGGGACACCGTACCAAGAGACCCAGTACTTC
TRBV19,TRBJ2-7,once,TRBD1,CASSITGTGDDEQYF,TGTGCCAGTAGTATAACGGGGACAGGGGACGACGAGCAGTACTTC
TRBV7-2,TRBJ1-2,few,-,CASTAGGVGYGYTF,TGTGCCAGTACGGCGGGGGGCGTCGGCTATGGCTACACCTTC
TRBV19,TRBJ2-7,few,-,CASSKLSSGYEQYF,TGTGCCAGTAGTAAACTTAGTAGCGGTTACGAGCAGTACTTC
TRBV7-8,TRBJ2-7,few,TRBD1,CASSSLPGQGGDEQYF,TGTGCCAGCAGCAGCCTCCCGGGACAGGGGGGTGACGAGCAGTACTTC
TRBV6-5,TRBJ1-1,many,-,CASSSGDTEAFF,TGTGCCAGCAGTTCAGGGGACACTGAAGCTTTCTTT
TRBV15,TRBJ2-1,few,-,CATSRTRELGHGYNEQFF,TGTGCCACCAGCAGAACCCGGGAACTGGGCCATGGATACAATGAGCAGTTCTTC
TRBV12-3/TRBV12-4,TRBJ2-2,-,-,CASSRGTQSMNTGELFF,TGTGCCAGCAGTCGAGGGACCCAATCTATGAACACCGGGGAGCTGTTTTTT
TRBV7-2,TRBJ1-2,-,-,CASSLRFTEGVRGYTF,TGTGCCAGCAGCTTGAGGTTCACGGAGGGGGTGAGAGGCTACACCTTC
TRBV12-3/TRBV12-4,TRBJ2-3,many,-,CASSYGLAIDTQYF,TGTGCCAGCAGTTACGGCCTGGCGATAGATACGCAGTATTTT
TRBV5-4,TRBJ1-1,few,-,CASSFGGAEAFF,TGTGCCAGCAGTTTTGGAGGGGCCGAAGCTTTCTTT
TRBV3-1,TRBJ2-5,-,-,CASTQGTLGYQETQYF,TGTGCCAGCACTCAGGGGACGTTAGGGTACCAAGAGACCCAGTACTTC
TRBV5-1,TRBJ1-4,once,-,CASRTGANEKLFF,TGCGCCAGCAGGACAGGTGCTAATGAAAAACTGTTTTTT
TRBV25-1,TRBJ2-5,few,-,CASSGGAGGGKETQYF,TGTGCCAGCAGTGGTGGGGCAGGGGGAGGAAAAGAGACCCAGTACTTC
TRBV19,TRBJ2-3,once,TRBD1,CASSKGARADTQYF,TGTGCCAGTAGTAAGGGGGCGCGAGCAGATACGCAGTATTTT
TRBV29-1,TRBJ1-1,few,-,CSVDWGGATEAFF,TGCAGCGTTGATTGGGGGGGCGCCACTGAAGCTTTCTTT